This record concerns one T cell receptor beta chain sequence. This entry comes from a study of blood T cell repertoires in COVID-19. Study context: The analysed material was cDNA or gDNA that came from T cells, B-cell-depleted T cells, or PBMCs.

Clones were read by immunoSEQ multiplex PCR, and TCRdb kept only the in-frame ones, dropping some. The data contain a few hundred thousand clones, less than 90% of them singletons. Germline V gives CDR1 KGHSH, CDR2 LQKENI. The CDR3 is 15 amino acids. V was pared by 3 bases and J by 6 bases, with 6 bases of the junction left unmatched. The TCR sequence derives from a man aged 65-85 years with acute or convalescent COVID-19. V and J are TRBV18 and TRBJ2-7, with TRBD1 matching 12 bases. What was sequenced was peripheral blood. CDR3 bases: TGTGCCAGCTCACCCACGGGACAGGGGGCGTTCGAGCAGTACTTC. Amino acids: CASSPTGQGAFEQYF.